This T cell receptor (beta chain) was recorded in a study of T-cell reconstitution after alpha-beta-depleted transplantation in children. Germline loops: CDR1 SGHRS, CDR2 YFSETQ. Trimming took 1 base from V and 4 from J; bases not matched to a gene: 7. The length of the CDR3 is 16 residues. This clonotype appeared many times. Its antigen is unidentified. Study-level points and caveats: Newly produced T cells mostly provided counts and TCRbeta diversity after one year, as hyperexpanded clones declined. Surviving thymic progenitors and recipient T cells were the source of high TCRbeta diversity at day 60 in some patients.

For TCRbeta, the library was prepared with unique molecular identifiers. TCRdb used MiXCR to reprocess the PCR reads, holding one entry per CDR3 protein. Of hundreds of thousands of distinct CDR3 sequences listed, 11% were seen once; the top ten hold 25% to 30%. This chain links TRBV5-1 with TRBJ2-3; 9 nucleotides agree with TRBD2. Source: PBMCs, taken before TCRalphabeta/CD19-depleted stem cell transplant. This receptor was obtained from a child less than two years old with acute myeloid leukemia, due to receive a stem cell transplant. The CDR3 loop is CASSLLVSSGADTQYF. CDR3 sequence (DNA): TGCGCCAGCAGCTTGCTGGTGTCTAGCGGGGCAGATACGCAGTATTTT.